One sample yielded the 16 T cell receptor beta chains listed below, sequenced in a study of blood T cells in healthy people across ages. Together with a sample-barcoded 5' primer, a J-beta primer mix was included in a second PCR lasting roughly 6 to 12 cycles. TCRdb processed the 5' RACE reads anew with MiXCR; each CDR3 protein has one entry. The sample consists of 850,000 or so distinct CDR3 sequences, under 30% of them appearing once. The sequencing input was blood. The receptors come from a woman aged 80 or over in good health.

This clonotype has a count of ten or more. DNA of the CDR3: TGTGCCAGCAGCGAACCGGGACCACTTACTAGCACAGATACGCAGTATTTT. This gives the protein CASSEPGPLTSTDTQYF. The chain has TRBV9 and TRBJ2-3, with D perhaps being TRBD1 or TRBD2 (5 bases each). CDR1 and CDR2 from the germline V gene are SGDLS and YYNGEE. The CDR3 consists of 17 residues. Trimming shortened V by 3 bases and J by 0 bases, and 17 bases separated the two germline ends.

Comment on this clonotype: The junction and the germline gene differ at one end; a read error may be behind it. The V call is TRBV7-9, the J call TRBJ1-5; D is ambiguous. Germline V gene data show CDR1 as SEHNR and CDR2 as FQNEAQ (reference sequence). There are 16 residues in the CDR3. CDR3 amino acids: CTSSLGAGGGNQPQHF. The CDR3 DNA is TGTACCAGCAGCTTAGGTGCGGGCGGTGGAAATCAGCCCCAGCATTTT.

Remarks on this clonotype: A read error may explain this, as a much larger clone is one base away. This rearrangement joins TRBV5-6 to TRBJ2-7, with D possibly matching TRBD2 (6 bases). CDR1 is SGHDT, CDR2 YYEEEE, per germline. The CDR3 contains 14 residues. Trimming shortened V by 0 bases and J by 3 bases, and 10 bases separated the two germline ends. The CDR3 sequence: CASSLGGDCYEQYF. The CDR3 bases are TGTGCCAGCAGCTTGGGCGGGGATTGCTACGAGCAGTACTTC. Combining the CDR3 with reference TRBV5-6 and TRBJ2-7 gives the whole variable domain DAGVTQSPTHLIKTRGQQVTLRCSPKSGHDTVSWYQQALGQGPQFIFQYYEEEERQRGNFPDRFSGHQFPNYSSELNVNALLLGDSALYLCASSLGGDCYEQYFGPGTRLTVT.

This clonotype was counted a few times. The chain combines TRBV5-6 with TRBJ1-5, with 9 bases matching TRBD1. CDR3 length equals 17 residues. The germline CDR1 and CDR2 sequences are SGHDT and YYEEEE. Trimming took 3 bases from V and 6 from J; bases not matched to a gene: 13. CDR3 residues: CASSSVVDRGSGQPQHF. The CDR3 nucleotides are TGTGCCAGCAGCTCGGTTGTTGACAGGGGGTCGGGTCAGCCCCAGCATTTT. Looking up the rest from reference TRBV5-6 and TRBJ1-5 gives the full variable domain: DAGVTQSPTHLIKTRGQQVTLRCSPKSGHDTVSWYQQALGQGPQFIFQYYEEEERQRGNFPDRFSGHQFPNYSSELNVNALLLGDSALYLCASSSVVDRGSGQPQHFGDGTRLSIL.

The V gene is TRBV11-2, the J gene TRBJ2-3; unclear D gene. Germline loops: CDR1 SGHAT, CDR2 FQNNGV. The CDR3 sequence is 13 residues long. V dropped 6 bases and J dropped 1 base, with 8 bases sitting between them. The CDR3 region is CASRWVRTDTQYF. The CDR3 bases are TGTGCCAGCAGGTGGGTCCGCACAGATACGCAGTATTTT. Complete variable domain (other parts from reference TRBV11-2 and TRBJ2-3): EAGVAQSPRYKIIEKRQSVAFWCNPISGHATLYWYQQILGQGPKLLIQFQNNGVVDDSQLPKDRFSAERLKGVDSTLKIQPAKLEDSAVYLCASRWVRTDTQYFGPGTRLTVL.

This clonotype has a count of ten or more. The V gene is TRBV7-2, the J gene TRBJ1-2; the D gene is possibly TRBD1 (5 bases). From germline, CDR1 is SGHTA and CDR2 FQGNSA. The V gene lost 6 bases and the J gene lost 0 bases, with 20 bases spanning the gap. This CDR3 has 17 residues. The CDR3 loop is CASRGPMSLPSNYGYTF. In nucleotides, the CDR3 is TGTGCCAGCAGGGGACCGATGAGTTTACCTTCTAACTATGGCTACACCTTC.

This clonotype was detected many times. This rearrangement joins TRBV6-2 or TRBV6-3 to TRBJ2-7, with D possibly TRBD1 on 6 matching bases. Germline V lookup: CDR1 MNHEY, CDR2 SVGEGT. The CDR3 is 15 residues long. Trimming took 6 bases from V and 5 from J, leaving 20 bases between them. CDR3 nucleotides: TGTGCCAGCAGGCCACAGGGCAAGTTCCCCAACGAGCAGTACTTC. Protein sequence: CASRPQGKFPNEQYF.

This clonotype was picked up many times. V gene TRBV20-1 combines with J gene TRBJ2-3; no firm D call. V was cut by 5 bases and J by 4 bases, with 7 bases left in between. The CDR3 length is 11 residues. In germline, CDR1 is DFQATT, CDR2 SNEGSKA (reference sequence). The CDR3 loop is CSAFPSDTQYF. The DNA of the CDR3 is TGCAGTGCTTTCCCTTCAGATACGCAGTATTTT.

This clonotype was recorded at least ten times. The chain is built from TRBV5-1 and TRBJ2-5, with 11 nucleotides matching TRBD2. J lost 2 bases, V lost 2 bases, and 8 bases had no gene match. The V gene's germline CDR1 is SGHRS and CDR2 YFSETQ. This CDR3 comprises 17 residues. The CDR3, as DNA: TGCGCCAGCAGCTTCTCCCTAGCGGGGGGAACACAAGAGACCCAGTACTTC. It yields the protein CASSFSLAGGTQETQYF.

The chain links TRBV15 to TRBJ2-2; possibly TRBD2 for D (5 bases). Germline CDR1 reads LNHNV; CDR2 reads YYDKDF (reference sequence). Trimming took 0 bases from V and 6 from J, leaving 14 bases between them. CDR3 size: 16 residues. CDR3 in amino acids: CATSRDLGSPPGELFF. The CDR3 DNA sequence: TGTGCCACCAGCAGAGATCTAGGGAGTCCACCCGGGGAGCTGTTTTTT.

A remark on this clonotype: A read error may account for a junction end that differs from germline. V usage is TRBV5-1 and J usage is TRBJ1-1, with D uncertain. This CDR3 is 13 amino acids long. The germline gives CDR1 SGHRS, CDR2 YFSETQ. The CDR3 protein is CASSLGHRPEAFF. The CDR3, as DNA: TGCGCCAGCAGCTTGGGGCATCGACCTGAGGCTTTCTTT.

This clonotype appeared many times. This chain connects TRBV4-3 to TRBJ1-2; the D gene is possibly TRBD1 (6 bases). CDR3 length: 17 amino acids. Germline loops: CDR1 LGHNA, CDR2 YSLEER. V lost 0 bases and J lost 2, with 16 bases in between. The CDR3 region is CASSQDRGASLNYGYTF. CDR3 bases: TGCGCCAGCAGCCAAGATAGGGGGGCTTCCTTAAACTATGGCTACACCTTC.

This CDR3 is CASSFLGGGDSNQPQHF. The CDR3 coding sequence is TGTGCCAGCAGCTTCTTAGGTGGGGGAGATAGCAATCAGCCCCAGCATTTT. The J gene is TRBJ1-5, the V gene TRBV5-6; D is perhaps TRBD1 (5 bases). The CDR3 covers 17 residues. The ends were cut back, 2 bases at V and 0 bases at J, with 15 bases in the middle. The germline V gene encodes CDR1 SGHDT and CDR2 YYEEEE.

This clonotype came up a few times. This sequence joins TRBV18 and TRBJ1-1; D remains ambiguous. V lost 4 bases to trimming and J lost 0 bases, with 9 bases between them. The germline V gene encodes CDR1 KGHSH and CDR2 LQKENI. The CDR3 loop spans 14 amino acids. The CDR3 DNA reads TGTGCCAGCTCACTTCAAACCATGAACACTGAAGCTTTCTTT. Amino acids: CASSLQTMNTEAFF.

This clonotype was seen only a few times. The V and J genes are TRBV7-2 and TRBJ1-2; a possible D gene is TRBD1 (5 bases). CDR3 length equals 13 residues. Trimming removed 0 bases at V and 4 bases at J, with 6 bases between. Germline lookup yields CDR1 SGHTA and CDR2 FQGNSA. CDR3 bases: TGTGCCAGCAGCTTAGCCAGGGCCTATGGCTACACCTTC. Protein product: CASSLARAYGYTF.

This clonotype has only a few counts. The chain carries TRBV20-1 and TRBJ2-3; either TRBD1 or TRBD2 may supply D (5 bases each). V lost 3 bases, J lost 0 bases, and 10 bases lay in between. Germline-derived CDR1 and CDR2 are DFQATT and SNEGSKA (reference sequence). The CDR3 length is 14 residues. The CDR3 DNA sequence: TGCAGTGCTAGTTGGGACCTTAGCACAGATACGCAGTATTTT. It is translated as CSASWDLSTDTQYF.